Listed here is a single TCR beta chain. This clone was counted at least ten times. Its cognate antigen has yet to be identified. These data belong to a study of T cell clonality in common variable immunodeficiency (dated by TCRdb to the mid-2010s). The paper as a whole reports these results and caveats: According to the authors, finding the cause of the higher clonality in CVID would require sequencing the repertoires of T cell subpopulations. Differences among patients in the CVID cohort limited the correlations between repertoire features and clinical complications. Compared with healthy controls, CVID subjects showed increased TCRbeta clonality (t-test p = 0.018), a feature most characteristic of about a third of subjects. Reportedly, TCRbeta sequences from CVID had fewer deletions and N-nucleotide insertions, and highly modified clones with 13 or more V deletions were absent from CVID. Fewer TCRbeta clones were shared among CVID subjects than among healthy controls (p < 0.0001). Even though DNA input was equal, the average per sample came to 80,000 to 100,000 unique sequences for controls compared with 30,000 to 40,000 for CVID samples.

For sequencing, equivalent amounts of genomic DNA were input from CVID and control samples. For every sample, a 60 bp segment covering the rearranged TCRbeta CDR3 region was amplified and then sequenced. The immunoSEQ assay, a bias-corrected multiplex PCR with high-throughput sequencing, was employed for TCRbeta amplification. Regarding the original processing steps: Each unique nucleotide sequence was treated as a clone and annotated with V, D and J genes, copy number and frequency. Sequences were labeled productive if in frame, and non-productive if out of frame or containing stop codons. Clonality was calculated from Shannon's entropy as previously described. Mean CDR3 Kyte-Doolittle hydropathy was derived from the predicted amino acid sequences of productive clones. Using the R hclust function, scaled V gene usage was clustered hierarchically with Manhattan distance and complete linkage. To assess clone sharing by CDR3 amino acid sequence, 12 repertoires per group were resampled over 100 rounds. The repertoires were screened for approximately 63 published EBV-specific TCRbeta sequences and 200 to 250 published CMV-specific TCRbeta sequences. After a couple of CVID samples that produced fewer than 10,000 sequences were dropped from the analysis, 42 CVID repertoires remained. In TCRdb, the immuneACCESS table is reduced to in-frame sequences with V and J assigned. These tables do not hold every clone; where another copy was compared, an unresolved V gene accounts for under half, and the others remain unexplained. V, J and clone size are taken as reported in that table, and D and trimming were inferred from the DNA itself. The data for this sample show tens of thousands of clones, each detected more than once. The ten largest clones represent 2.5% to 3% of the sample.

Both CVID patients and healthy controls were predominantly of Caucasian heritage. Heparinized peripheral whole blood samples of about 5 to 8 ml were collected from each donor. Genomic DNA from adults with common variable immune deficiency (CVID) and from healthy adult controls was used for sequencing of TCRbeta CDR3 repertoires. The control group was made up of roughly 22 healthy adult volunteers (about 10 male and some twelve female) whose ages ranged from roughly 23 to 70 years, with a mean age of approximately 32. Diluted blood was density-centrifuged over Hypaque 1077 or Ficoll-Paque to isolate peripheral blood mononuclear cells. Genomic DNA was obtained from unsorted mononuclear cells using either Qiagen column purification or a centrifugation-based method. This TCR derives from a person aged 18 to 69 in good health. Sequenced: peripheral blood mononuclear cells.

CDR3 DNA, as far as it was read: TGCAGTGCTAGAGGAGGGGGGGCCTATAATTCACCC. The translation is CSARGGGAYNSP. The complete CDR3 protein is CSARGGGAYNSPLHF. The sequence is built from TRBV20-1 and TRBJ1-6; TRBD1 is possibly the D segment (6 matching bases). The read ends 3 residues before the CDR3 terminus; that terminus is restored from the germline J gene. V is reduced by 1 base and J by 2 bases, leaving a spacing of 9 bases between them. The CDR3, cysteine through phenylalanine, is 15 amino acids long. The 36 bases shown cover part of the CDR3, and their frame starts at base 1. CDR1 and CDR2 are drawn from the germline V gene (reference sequence): DFQATT, SNEGSKA.